This is a list of T cell receptor beta chains from one sample in a study of cytomegalovirus exposure and HLA in healthy donors. TCRdb keeps only in-frame clones here, not all; method: immunoSEQ multiplex PCR. This sample has 200,000 to 250,000 clones, with around 80% found just once. The sequenced sample was PBMCs. The receptors shown here come from a boy aged 5 to 17 in good health and CMV-seronegative. Each CDR3 is given with its conserved first and last residue. The D gene is left open where the match is weak. Rows may omit the clone size; those that give it use once, few, many or a size class.

clone size: NA; D gene: NA; V gene: TRBV5-1; J gene: TRBJ1-2; CDR3 DNA: TGCGCCAGCAGCTTGGCCCAGGGAACCTATGGCTACACCTTC; CDR3 protein: CASSLAQGTYGYTF
clone size: once; D gene: NA; V gene: TRBV6-1; J gene: TRBJ1-5; CDR3 DNA: TGTGCCAGCACCAACGGGTGGCGGGGCAATCAGCCCCAGCATTTT; CDR3 protein: CASTNGWRGNQPQHF
clone size: NA; D gene: TRBD2; V gene: TRBV5-1; J gene: TRBJ2-3; CDR3 DNA: TGCGCCAGCAAAACGGCAGTTGGGCTAGCGGGAGCAGATACGCAGTATTTT; CDR3 protein: CASKTAVGLAGADTQYF
clone size: NA; D gene: NA; V gene: TRBV10-3; J gene: TRBJ2-7; CDR3 DNA: TGTGCCATCAGTGAGTCGGGACTGACCTCCTACGAGCAGTACTTC; CDR3 protein: CAISESGLTSYEQYF
clone size: NA; D gene: TRBD1; V gene: TRBV7-3; J gene: TRBJ2-1; CDR3 DNA: TGTGCCAGCAGCTTGCCCGGGACAGGGTCCAATGAGCAGTTCTTC; CDR3 protein: CASSLPGTGSNEQFF
clone size: few; D gene: TRBD1; V gene: TRBV30; J gene: TRBJ1-1; CDR3 DNA: TGTGCCTGGGACTTCTGGACAGGGAAGACTGAAGCTTTCTTT; CDR3 protein: CAWDFWTGKTEAFF
clone size: NA; D gene: TRBD2; V gene: TRBV7-8; J gene: TRBJ2-3; CDR3 DNA: TGTGCCAGCAGCCCCACAGTAGCGGGTCTTGCCCGGGGTACGCAGTATTTT; CDR3 protein: CASSPTVAGLARGTQYF
clone size: NA; D gene: NA; V gene: TRBV4-1; J gene: TRBJ2-3; CDR3 DNA: TGCGCCAGCAGCCAGCTTGGGTGGGCCCGCACAGATACGCAGTATTTT; CDR3 protein: CASSQLGWARTDTQYF
clone size: NA; D gene: NA; V gene: TRBV5-1; J gene: TRBJ2-5; CDR3 DNA: TGCGCCAGCAGCTTGGCCTCTGGGCAGGGCCAAGAGACCCAGTACTTC; CDR3 protein: CASSLASGQGQETQYF
clone size: NA; D gene: NA; V gene: TRBV29-1; J gene: TRBJ1-1; CDR3 DNA: TGCAGCGTTGAAACCCCCGGGACAAGGAACACTGAAGCTTTCTTT; CDR3 protein: CSVETPGTRNTEAFF
clone size: NA; D gene: NA; V gene: TRBV7-2; J gene: TRBJ1-5; CDR3 DNA: TGTGCCAGCAGCTTAGCGGGGGGAAGCAATCAGCCCCAGCATTTT; CDR3 protein: CASSLAGGSNQPQHF
clone size: NA; D gene: NA; V gene: TRBV11-1; J gene: TRBJ1-1; CDR3 DNA: TGTGCCAGCAGCTCCGGGGGGAACACTGAAGCTTTCTTT; CDR3 protein: CASSSGGNTEAFF
clone size: NA; D gene: TRBD2; V gene: TRBV9; J gene: TRBJ2-5; CDR3 DNA: TGTGCCAGCAGCTACCGATACGGGGGGAATCGCGAGACCCAGTACTTC; CDR3 protein: CASSYRYGGNRETQYF
clone size: NA; D gene: NA; V gene: TRBV7-9; J gene: TRBJ1-1; CDR3 DNA: TGTGCCAGCAGCGGACAAGGGTCTGAAGCTTTCTTT; CDR3 protein: CASSGQGSEAFF
clone size: NA; D gene: NA; V gene: TRBV7-2; J gene: TRBJ1-1; CDR3 DNA: TGTGCCAGCAGCCCCACGGGGTTCCGGACTGAAGCTTTCTTT; CDR3 protein: CASSPTGFRTEAFF
clone size: NA; D gene: NA; V gene: TRBV4-2; J gene: TRBJ1-1; CDR3 DNA: TGTGCCAGCAGCCAAGATACAAGATCGAACACTGAAGCTTTCTTT; CDR3 protein: CASSQDTRSNTEAFF
clone size: NA; D gene: TRBD1; V gene: TRBV25-1; J gene: TRBJ2-1; CDR3 DNA: TGTGCCAGCAAATGGACAGGTTACAATGAGCAGTTCTTC; CDR3 protein: CASKWTGYNEQFF
clone size: NA; D gene: TRBD1; V gene: TRBV10-1; J gene: TRBJ1-1; CDR3 DNA: TGCGCCAGCAGTGAGCCCAGGACAGGAGTTGGCACTGAAGCTTTCTTT; CDR3 protein: CASSEPRTGVGTEAFF
clone size: NA; D gene: NA; V gene: TRBV11-3; J gene: TRBJ2-1; CDR3 DNA: TGTGCCAGCAGCTTTAAAAGTCGCCAGGGGGGCTCCTACAATGAGCAGTTCTTC; CDR3 protein: CASSFKSRQGGSYNEQFF
clone size: few; D gene: NA; V gene: TRBV2; J gene: TRBJ2-6; CDR3 DNA: TGTGCCAGCGGGGCGGGAACTGGGGCCAACGTCCTGACTTTC; CDR3 protein: CASGAGTGANVLTF
clone size: NA; D gene: NA; V gene: TRBV27; J gene: TRBJ2-1; CDR3 DNA: TGTGCCAGCAGTGCCGGACTGATAAACAATGAGCAGTTCTTC; CDR3 protein: CASSAGLINNEQFF
clone size: once; D gene: NA; V gene: TRBV18; J gene: TRBJ2-1; CDR3 DNA: TGTGCCAGCTCACCCAGCGGAGTATACAATGAGCAGTTCTTC; CDR3 protein: CASSPSGVYNEQFF
clone size: NA; D gene: TRBD1; V gene: TRBV7-9; J gene: TRBJ1-5; CDR3 DNA: TGTTCCAGCAGCTTCCAGGGGGGTATGTCGGGCAATCAGCCCCAGCATTTT; CDR3 protein: CSSSFQGGMSGNQPQHF
clone size: NA; D gene: NA; V gene: TRBV6-5; J gene: TRBJ1-2; CDR3 DNA: TGTGCCAGCAGCCCCCACGAGGGAGGCTATGGCTACACCTTC; CDR3 protein: CASSPHEGGYGYTF
clone size: NA; D gene: NA; V gene: TRBV5-1; J gene: TRBJ1-5; CDR3 DNA: TGCGCCAGCAGCGTGGACGGTAATCAGCCCCAGCATTTT; CDR3 protein: CASSVDGNQPQHF
clone size: NA; D gene: NA; V gene: TRBV6-5; J gene: TRBJ1-1; CDR3 DNA: TGTGCCAGCAGTGGACAGAGGAACACTGAAGCTTTCTTT; CDR3 protein: CASSGQRNTEAFF
clone size: NA; D gene: TRBD1; V gene: TRBV29-1; J gene: TRBJ1-2; CDR3 DNA: TGCAGCGCCGCGAGGGGGACAGGGGGCAACTATGGCTACACCTTC; CDR3 protein: CSAARGTGGNYGYTF
clone size: few; D gene: TRBD1; V gene: TRBV9; J gene: TRBJ2-7; CDR3 DNA: TGTGCCAGCAGCGTAGAGGCAGGGGGCTCCTACGAGCAGTACTTC; CDR3 protein: CASSVEAGGSYEQYF
clone size: NA; D gene: TRBD1; V gene: TRBV5-4; J gene: TRBJ2-3; CDR3 DNA: TGTGCCAGCAGCCCCCGGGACAGCTGTACGCAGTATTTT; CDR3 protein: CASSPRDSCTQYF
clone size: NA; D gene: NA; V gene: TRBV2; J gene: TRBJ1-6; CDR3 DNA: TGTGCCAGCAGTGAAGCGCTCACAGCCTATAATTCACCCCTCCACTTT; CDR3 protein: CASSEALTAYNSPLHF
clone size: NA; D gene: TRBD2; V gene: TRBV14; J gene: TRBJ2-3; CDR3 DNA: TGTGCCAGCAGCCAAGTCTATCCTAGCGGGTCAGATACGCAGTATTTT; CDR3 protein: CASSQVYPSGSDTQYF
clone size: NA; D gene: NA; V gene: TRBV30; J gene: TRBJ1-2; CDR3 DNA: TGTGCCTGGAGTGTGGGCAGGGTGGGTGGCTACACCTTC; CDR3 protein: CAWSVGRVGGYTF
clone size: NA; D gene: NA; V gene: TRBV10-3; J gene: TRBJ2-3; CDR3 DNA: TGTGCCATCAGTGAGAGTAGGCGGGGTAGCACAGATACGCAGTATTTT; CDR3 protein: CAISESRRGSTDTQYF
clone size: NA; D gene: NA; V gene: TRBV7-8; J gene: TRBJ1-2; CDR3 DNA: TGTGCCAGCAGCTCCGAGCCCTCTTGGGGCTACACCTTC; CDR3 protein: CASSSEPSWGYTF
clone size: NA; D gene: NA; V gene: TRBV30; J gene: TRBJ1-5; CDR3 DNA: TGTGCCTGGAGTGCCCACAGGGACCAGCCCCAGCATTTT; CDR3 protein: CAWSAHRDQPQHF
clone size: NA; D gene: TRBD1; V gene: TRBV9; J gene: TRBJ1-6; CDR3 DNA: TGTGCCAGCAGCCATCGGACAGGGCGCGATTCACCCCTCCACTTT; CDR3 protein: CASSHRTGRDSPLHF
clone size: NA; D gene: NA; V gene: TRBV11-3; J gene: TRBJ2-7; CDR3 DNA: TGTGCCAGCAGCTTAGAGAGCGGAGACTACGAGCAGTACTTC; CDR3 protein: CASSLESGDYEQYF
clone size: once; D gene: NA; V gene: TRBV7-3; J gene: TRBJ2-7; CDR3 DNA: TGTGCCAGCAGCCCCACGACTGGCTACGAGCAGTACTTC; CDR3 protein: CASSPTTGYEQYF
clone size: few; D gene: TRBD1; V gene: TRBV9; J gene: TRBJ1-5; CDR3 DNA: TGTGCCAGCAGCGACGGGGACAGGGGGCCGAGACAGCCCCAGCATTTT; CDR3 protein: CASSDGDRGPRQPQHF
clone size: NA; D gene: TRBD1; V gene: TRBV5-4; J gene: TRBJ2-2; CDR3 DNA: TGTGCCAGCAGCTTGGGGCCACAGGGGGCTACGAACACCGGGGAGCTGTTTTTT; CDR3 protein: CASSLGPQGATNTGELFF
clone size: few; D gene: NA; V gene: TRBV5-4; J gene: TRBJ2-5; CDR3 DNA: TGTGCCAGCAGCTTGCTGGTAGGGGGGGGCCAAGAGACCCAGTACTTC; CDR3 protein: CASSLLVGGGQETQYF
clone size: NA; D gene: TRBD1; V gene: TRBV19; J gene: TRBJ1-5; CDR3 DNA: TGTGCCAGTCGATCCCGCCAGGGGGTCAATCAGCCCCAGCATTTT; CDR3 protein: CASRSRQGVNQPQHF
clone size: NA; D gene: NA; V gene: TRBV19; J gene: TRBJ2-7; CDR3 DNA: TGTGCCAGTAGTGTCGCGGGACCCCCTACGGGGGAGCAGTACTTC; CDR3 protein: CASSVAGPPTGEQYF
clone size: NA; D gene: TRBD1; V gene: TRBV6-1; J gene: TRBJ2-7; CDR3 DNA: TGTGCCAGCAGTCCGCGTCGAGACAGGGTAAATTCGCAGTACTTC; CDR3 protein: CASSPRRDRVNSQYF
clone size: NA; D gene: NA; V gene: TRBV19; J gene: TRBJ1-5; CDR3 DNA: TGTGCCAGTAGTATAGAGGGCAGCAATCAGCCCCAGCATTTT; CDR3 protein: CASSIEGSNQPQHF
clone size: NA; D gene: TRBD2; V gene: TRBV27; J gene: TRBJ2-7; CDR3 DNA: TGTGCCAGCAGTTTATCTATTCCAGCGGGGGCCTACGAGCAGTACTTC; CDR3 protein: CASSLSIPAGAYEQYF
clone size: once; D gene: NA; V gene: TRBV2; J gene: TRBJ1-1; CDR3 DNA: TGTGCCAGCAGTGTGGACAAGAACACTGAAGCTTTCTTT; CDR3 protein: CASSVDKNTEAFF
clone size: NA; D gene: TRBD2; V gene: TRBV19; J gene: TRBJ2-7; CDR3 DNA: TGTGCCAGTAGTTCCCCAGGGTTAGCGGGAGGTTCCTACGAGCAGTACTTC; CDR3 protein: CASSSPGLAGGSYEQYF
clone size: once; D gene: TRBD2; V gene: TRBV7-8; J gene: TRBJ2-5; CDR3 DNA: TGTGCCAGCAGCTTAGTTAGCGGGAATCCCCAAGAGACCCAGTACTTC; CDR3 protein: CASSLVSGNPQETQYF
clone size: NA; D gene: NA; V gene: TRBV19; J gene: TRBJ1-4; CDR3 DNA: TGTGCCAGTAACCTGGGGGGGGCTGGAGAAAAACTGTTTTTT; CDR3 protein: CASNLGGAGEKLFF
clone size: few; D gene: TRBD1; V gene: TRBV2; J gene: TRBJ1-3; CDR3 DNA: TGTGCCAGCAGCGACTGGGACAGGTTCTCACACCGACTTGGAAACACCATATATTTT; CDR3 protein: CASSDWDRFSHRLGNTIYF
clone size: few; D gene: NA; V gene: TRBV4-1; J gene: TRBJ1-1; CDR3 DNA: TGCGCCAGCAGCCAAGTATTTGCAGGGGAAGCTTTCTTT; CDR3 protein: CASSQVFAGEAFF
clone size: few; D gene: TRBD1; V gene: TRBV7-9; J gene: TRBJ1-1; CDR3 DNA: TGTGCCAGCAGCTTACCGACAGGGTCGACTGAAGCTTTCTTT; CDR3 protein: CASSLPTGSTEAFF
clone size: NA; D gene: TRBD1; V gene: TRBV7-9; J gene: TRBJ1-1; CDR3 DNA: TGTGCCAGCAGCTACCCCGGGACAGACCTCAACACTGAAGCTTTCTTT; CDR3 protein: CASSYPGTDLNTEAFF
clone size: NA; D gene: NA; V gene: TRBV2; J gene: TRBJ1-2; CDR3 DNA: TGTGCCAGCACTACGACAGGTAGAAGGGGAAAGTATGGCTACACCTTC; CDR3 protein: CASTTTGRRGKYGYTF
clone size: once; D gene: TRBD1; V gene: TRBV7-2; J gene: TRBJ2-7; CDR3 DNA: TGTGCCAGCACCCTAAAGGGACAGGGCTCCTACGAGCAGTACTTC; CDR3 protein: CASTLKGQGSYEQYF